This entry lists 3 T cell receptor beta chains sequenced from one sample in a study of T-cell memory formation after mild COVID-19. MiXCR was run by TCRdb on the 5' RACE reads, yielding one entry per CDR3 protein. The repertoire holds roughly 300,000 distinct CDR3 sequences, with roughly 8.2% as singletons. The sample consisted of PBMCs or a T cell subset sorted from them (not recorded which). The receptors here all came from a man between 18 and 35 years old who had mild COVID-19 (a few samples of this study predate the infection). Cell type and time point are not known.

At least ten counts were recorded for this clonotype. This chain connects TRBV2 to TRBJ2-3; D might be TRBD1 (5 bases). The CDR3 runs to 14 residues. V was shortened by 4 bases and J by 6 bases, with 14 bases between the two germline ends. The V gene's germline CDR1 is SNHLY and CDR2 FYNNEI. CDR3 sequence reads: CASSAQGYADTQYF. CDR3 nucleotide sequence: TGTGCCAGCAGTGCTCAGGGTTATGCGGATACGCAGTATTTT.

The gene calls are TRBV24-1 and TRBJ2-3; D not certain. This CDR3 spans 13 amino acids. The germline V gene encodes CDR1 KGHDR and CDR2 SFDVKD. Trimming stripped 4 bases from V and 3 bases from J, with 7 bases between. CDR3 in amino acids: CATSDLGTDTQYF. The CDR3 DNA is TGTGCCACCAGTGACCTGGGGACAGATACGCAGTATTTT.

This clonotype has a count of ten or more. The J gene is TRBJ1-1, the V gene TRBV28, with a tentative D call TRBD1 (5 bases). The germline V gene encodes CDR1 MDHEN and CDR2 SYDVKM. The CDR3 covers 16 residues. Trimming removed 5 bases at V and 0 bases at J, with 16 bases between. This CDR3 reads CASSPIMGGMNTEAFF. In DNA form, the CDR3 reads TGTGCCAGCAGTCCCATAATGGGGGGGATGAACACTGAAGCTTTCTTT.